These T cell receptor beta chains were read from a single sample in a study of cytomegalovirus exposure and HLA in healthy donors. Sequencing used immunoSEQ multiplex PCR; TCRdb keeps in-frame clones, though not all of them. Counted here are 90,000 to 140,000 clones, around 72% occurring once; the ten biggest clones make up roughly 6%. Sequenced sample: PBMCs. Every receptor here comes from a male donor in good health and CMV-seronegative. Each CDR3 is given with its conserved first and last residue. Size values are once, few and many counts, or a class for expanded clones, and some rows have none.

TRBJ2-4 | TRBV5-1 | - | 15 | CASSLDGEGGRERYF
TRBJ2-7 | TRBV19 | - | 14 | CASSTGQGRDEQYF
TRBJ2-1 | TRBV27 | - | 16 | CASSLFRGGSSNEQFF
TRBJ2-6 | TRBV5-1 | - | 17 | CASSDSTGTHGANVLTF
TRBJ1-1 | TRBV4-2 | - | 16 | CASSRTWDSLNTEAFF
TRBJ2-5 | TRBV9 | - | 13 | CASSGTGEETQYF
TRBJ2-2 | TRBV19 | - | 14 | CASSEQGATGELFF
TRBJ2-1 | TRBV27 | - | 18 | CASSFLLGLAGPYNEQFF
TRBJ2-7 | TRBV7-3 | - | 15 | CASSLTGTGGYEQYF
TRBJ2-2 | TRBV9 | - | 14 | CASSVVGGTGELFF
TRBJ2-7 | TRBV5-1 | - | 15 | CASSPNTGNLYEQYF
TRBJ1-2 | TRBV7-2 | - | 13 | CASSVPLGYGYTF
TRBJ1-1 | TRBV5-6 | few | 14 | CASSFQGARTEAFF
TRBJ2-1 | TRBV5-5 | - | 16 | CASSLGLAASYNEQFF